The next 29 T cell receptor beta chains were all read from a single sample in a study of shared clonotypes between healthy human individuals. The table came from immunoSEQ multiplex PCR; TCRdb's copy has only in-frame clones and leaves some out. The table records millions of clones, more than 90% of them present only once. Sequencing was done on a sample of naive CD4+ T cells sorted from blood. Subset defined: CD45RA+ positively selected. Source of these receptors: a man aged 18 to 29 in good health.

With regard to this clone: The sample contains more than one DNA sequence encoding this CDR3. This chain connects TRBV18 to TRBJ2-3, with D unresolved. V was cut by 3 bases and J by 2 bases, with 6 bases left in between. Looked up from germline, CDR1 is KGHSH and CDR2 is LQKENI. The CDR3 runs to 13 residues. The CDR3 sequence: CASSPATTDTQYF. CDR3 bases: TGTGCCAGCTCACCCGCTACCACAGATACGCAGTATTTT.

The rearrangement uses TRBV7-2 and TRBJ1-3, with TRBD1 identical over 9 bases. The J segment lost 4 bases and the V segment lost 4 bases, leaving 2 bases of the junction unmatched. Germline lookup yields CDR1 SGHTA and CDR2 FQGNSA. CDR3 length equals 14 residues. For the CDR3, the DNA is TGTGCCAGCAGCTCACAGGGGGCAGGAAACACCATATATTTT. Its protein is CASSSQGAGNTIYF.

This clone has more than one count but fewer than ten. The sample has other DNA sequences that encode this CDR3 too. This chain joins TRBV6-1 and TRBJ1-3; D call uncertain. V lost 2 bases and J lost 4, with 3 bases in between. Per germline, CDR1 MNHNS and CDR2 SASEGT. This CDR3 has 12 amino acids. The CDR3 nucleotides read TGTGCCAGCAGTGAATCCGGAAACACCATATATTTT. It specifies CASSESGNTIYF.

Points on this clone: The junction departs from germline at one end; a sequencing error may be responsible. V is TRBV7-7 and J is TRBJ2-5, with 11 bases lining up with TRBD2. This CDR3 comprises 16 residues. From germline, CDR1 is SSHAT and CDR2 FNYEAQ (reference sequence). The CDR3 loop is CASSFFSGGGQETQYF. CDR3 coding DNA: TGTGCTAGCAGCTTCTTTAGCGGGGGGGGCCAAGAGACCCAGTACTTC.

The V gene is TRBV7-8, the J gene TRBJ2-1; D not certain. The CDR3 consists of 15 residues. Germline lookup yields CDR1 SGHVS and CDR2 FQNEAQ. Trimming took off 3 bases at V and 0 bases at J, with 9 bases between the two ends. Here the CDR3 DNA reads TGTGCCAGCAGCTTCGACTGGGGCTCCTACAATGAGCAGTTCTTC. Its protein is CASSFDWGSYNEQFF.

This clone was detected once. The chain uses TRBV6-6 and TRBJ2-5; unclear D gene. In germline, CDR1 is MNHNY, CDR2 SVGAGI (reference sequence). Trimming removed 6 bases from V and 5 bases from J, with 16 bases in between. The CDR3 is 14 amino acids. The CDR3 DNA follows: TGTGCCAGCAGCTTACCGTCCCGGGTGGAGACCCAGTACTTC. Protein sequence: CASSLPSRVETQYF.

This chain links TRBV14 with TRBJ1-1; D not resolved. In germline, CDR1 is SGHDN, CDR2 FVKESK. The CDR3 spans 15 residues. V lost 6 bases and J 4 bases, leaving 18 bases between the germline ends. The CDR3 spells CASRNPGKGITEAFF. The CDR3 bases are TGTGCCAGCAGAAATCCCGGGAAAGGGATCACTGAAGCTTTCTTT.

This rearrangement joins TRBV28 to TRBJ1-6, with 10 positions matching TRBD1. The CDR3 sequence is 15 residues long. Trimming removed 5 bases from V and 9 bases from J; junction bases left unmatched: 7. In germline, CDR1 is MDHEN, CDR2 SYDVKM. The CDR3 loop is CASSMTGGLSSPLHF. CDR3 nucleotides: TGTGCCAGCAGTATGACAGGGGGCTTGAGTTCACCCCTCCACTTT.

The chain employs TRBV6-5 and TRBJ1-1, with D hard to call. V lost 6 bases to trimming and J lost 0 bases, with 8 bases between them. The CDR3 runs to 13 residues. Germline V gene sequence: CDR1 MNHEY, CDR2 SVGAGI. For the CDR3, the DNA is TGTGCCAGCAGGAACAGAGTGAACACTGAAGCTTTCTTT. This translates into CASRNRVNTEAFF.

CDR3 nucleotide sequence: TGTGCCAGCAGCGCCGACAGGGTGTCAGGAAACACCATATATTTT. Translating it yields CASSADRVSGNTIYF. V gene TRBV7-9 combines with J gene TRBJ1-3; 7 bases align to TRBD1. Per the germline V gene, CDR1 is SEHNR and CDR2 is FQNEAQ (reference sequence). With V trimmed by 5 bases and J by 4 bases, 8 bases remained unmatched. This CDR3 is 15 amino acids long.

This chain connects TRBV5-1 to TRBJ2-2; a possible D gene is TRBD2 (6 bases). The germline CDR1 and CDR2 sequences are SGHRS and YFSETQ. The CDR3 length is 16 residues. V was shortened by 2 bases and J by 0 bases, with 11 bases between the two germline ends. The CDR3 region is CASSLLAEANTGELFF. DNA of the CDR3: TGCGCCAGCAGCTTATTAGCGGAAGCGAACACCGGGGAGCTGTTTTTT.

The rearrangement uses TRBV6-6 and TRBJ2-5, with 11 bases identical to TRBD1. Germline V CDR1 and CDR2: MNHNY, SVGAGI (reference sequence). After removal of 7 bases from V and 7 bases from J, the junction contained 8 bases not matched to a gene. CDR3 length: 14 residues. The CDR3 loop is CASTGQGATGTQYF. CDR3 DNA: TGTGCCAGCACCGGACAGGGGGCCACTGGGACCCAGTACTTC.

V and J are TRBV7-8 and TRBJ2-3; no definite D call. The CDR3 is 15 residues long. From germline, CDR1 is SGHVS and CDR2 FQNEAQ. Trimming removed 1 base at V and 7 bases at J, with 15 bases between. The CDR3 DNA reads TGTGCCAGCAGCTTAGATCGGCCAGAGTGGAATACGCAGTATTTT. As protein: CASSLDRPEWNTQYF.

For this clone: This CDR3 is also generated by other DNA sequences in the sample. CDR3 sequence (DNA): TGTGCCAGTAGTATAGGGGGGCCGAACACTGAAGCTTTCTTT. Protein: CASSIGGPNTEAFF. V is TRBV19 and J is TRBJ1-1, with D possibly TRBD1 on 6 matching bases. This CDR3 spans 14 amino acids. Germline V lookup: CDR1 LNHDA, CDR2 SQIVND (reference sequence). V dropped 1 base and J dropped 1 base, with 7 bases sitting between them.

CDR3 coding DNA: TGTGCCAGCAGTTACGGGACTAGCGGGAGTCTGGAGACCCAGTACTTC. It codes for CASSYGTSGSLETQYF. The V and J genes are TRBV6-5 and TRBJ2-5, with TRBD2 matching 14 bases. The CDR3 consists of 16 residues. CDR1 and CDR2 (germline): MNHEY, SVGAGI. The trim removed 2 bases at V and 5 bases at J, leaving 4 bases unmatched.

The chain recombines TRBV19 with TRBJ2-1; D is uncertain. Per germline, CDR1 LNHDA and CDR2 SQIVND (reference sequence). V was cut by 8 bases and J by 11 bases, with 13 bases left in between. The CDR3 runs 11 residues. CDR3 DNA sequence: TGTGCCAGTCGCCGGGCGGCCCAGCAGTTCTTC. Translated, it gives CASRRAAQQFF. The variable domain in full, completed from reference TRBV19 and TRBJ2-1, reads DGGITQSPKYLFRKEGQNVTLSCEQNLNHDAMYWYRQDPGQGLRLIYYSQIVNDFQKGDIAEGYSVSREKKESFPLTVTSAQKNPTAFYLCASRRAAQQFFGPGTRLTVL.

The rearrangement joins TRBV5-4 to TRBJ2-2; 8 positions agree with TRBD1. The V gene end was trimmed by 4 bases and the J gene end by 7 bases; junction bases not matched to a gene: 3. The CDR3 has 13 amino acids. Germline CDR1 and CDR2: SGHNT and YYREEE (reference sequence). CDR3 amino acids: CASSPGTGGELFF. Written as DNA, the CDR3 is TGTGCCAGCAGCCCCGGGACAGGCGGGGAGCTGTTTTTT.

The genes are TRBV2 and TRBJ1-2, with D uncertain. This CDR3 is 11 amino acids long. Trimming cost V 7 bases and J 8 bases, with 11 bases left between them. Looked up from germline, CDR1 is SNHLY and CDR2 is FYNNEI. The CDR3 loop reads CASTSALGYTF. CDR3 nucleotide sequence: TGTGCCAGCACCAGCGCCCTCGGCTACACCTTC.

The V call is TRBV18, the J call TRBJ2-1, with 8 nucleotides matching TRBD2. The germline V gene has CDR1 KGHSH and CDR2 LQKENI. V lost 3 bases and J lost 1; bases outside the gene matches: 5. CDR3 length equals 16 residues. The CDR3 protein is CASSPYGRDSYNEQFF. Here the CDR3 DNA reads TGTGCCAGCTCACCCTACGGGAGGGATTCCTACAATGAGCAGTTCTTC.

Points on this clone: This sample also contains other DNA sequences that code for the same CDR3. The chain employs TRBV7-9 and TRBJ1-5; D not resolved. The CDR3 consists of 14 residues. The germline V gene encodes CDR1 SEHNR and CDR2 FQNEAQ (reference sequence). V was shortened by 1 base and J by 0 bases, with 4 bases between the two germline ends. The CDR3 DNA reads TGTGCCAGCAGCTTAGACCTTAGCAATCAGCCCCAGCATTTT. It encodes CASSLDLSNQPQHF.

The CDR3 loop is CASRQGIYNEQFF. The CDR3 region has the DNA TGTGCCAGCAGACAGGGGATATACAATGAGCAGTTCTTC. The chain links TRBV2 to TRBJ2-1, with TRBD1 matching over 7 bases. Germline V lookup: CDR1 SNHLY, CDR2 FYNNEI. This CDR3 is built from 13 residues. V trimming: 6 bases; J trimming: 4 bases; junction bases outside the gene matches: 3.

This chain links TRBV30 with TRBJ2-5; TRBD1 matches 7 bases. The J call may be in error: the DNA end matches TRBJ2-7 better. This CDR3 has 12 amino acids. Per germline, CDR1 GTSNPN and CDR2 SVGIG (reference sequence). The CDR3 loop is CAGDRDNYEQYF. CDR3 bases: TGTGCCGGAGACAGGGATAACTACGAGCAGTACTTC.

On this clone: The same CDR3 arises from other DNA sequences in this sample as well. The chain couples TRBV6-6 to TRBJ1-1, with TRBD1 matching 9 bases. This CDR3 comprises 12 residues. The J segment lost 5 bases and the V segment lost 6 bases, leaving 1 base of the junction unmatched. CDR1 is MNHNY, CDR2 SVGAGI, per germline (reference sequence). The CDR3 DNA reads TGTGCCAGCAGGACAGGGGGAACTGAAGCTTTCTTT. This translates into CASRTGGTEAFF.

The CDR3 is CASDPGFSTVKKGDTEAFF. The CDR3 nucleotides are TGTGCCAGCGACCCGGGCTTTTCGACAGTCAAAAAGGGGGACACTGAAGCTTTCTTT. The chain employs TRBV21-1 and TRBJ1-1; TRBD1 reflects the table's D call only, with no check against the DNA. TRBV21-1 is assigned pseudogene status. The CDR3 loop spans 19 amino acids.

The chain recombines TRBV7-8 with TRBJ1-1, with D possibly being TRBD1 (6 bases). This CDR3 has 14 residues. CDR1 is SGHVS and CDR2 is FQNEAQ in the germline V gene. The ends were cut back, 4 bases at V and 3 bases at J, with 12 bases in the middle. CDR3 residues: CASSSQGRDTEAFF. Here the CDR3 DNA reads TGTGCCAGCAGCTCACAGGGTAGGGACACTGAAGCTTTCTTT.

CDR3: CASSGQPSYGYTF. In DNA form, the CDR3 reads TGCGCCAGCTCGGGACAGCCGTCCTATGGCTACACCTTC. The V and J genes are TRBV10-2 and TRBJ1-2; TRBD1 agrees at 7 bases. J lost 4 bases, V lost 8 bases, and 7 bases had no gene match. The CDR3 spans 13 residues. Germline V gene data show CDR1 as WSHSY and CDR2 as SAAADI.

The chain uses TRBV10-1 and TRBJ2-3; 11 nucleotides agree with TRBD2. The CDR3 has 15 residues. J lost 7 bases, V lost 3 bases, and 6 bases had no gene match. Germline assignment: CDR1 WNHNN and CDR2 SYGVQD (reference sequence). CDR3 nucleotides: TGCGCCAGCAGTGACTCGCGACTAGCGGGGAATACGCAGTATTTT. Protein sequence: CASSDSRLAGNTQYF.

Comments on this clone: This sample includes further DNA sequences coding for the same CDR3. CDR3 bases: TGCAGTGCCCGGAAGGATACGCAGTATTTT. This codes for CSARKDTQYF. This sequence joins TRBV20-1 and TRBJ2-3; D is uncertain. V dropped 6 bases and J dropped 6 bases, with 7 bases sitting between them. The CDR3 loop spans 10 amino acids. Per germline, CDR1 DFQATT and CDR2 SNEGSKA (reference sequence).

This chain joins TRBV19 and TRBJ1-1; D is possibly TRBD1 (5 bases). In germline, CDR1 is LNHDA, CDR2 SQIVND (reference sequence). CDR3 length equals 11 residues. V was pared by 3 bases and J by 8 bases, with 7 bases between. In DNA form, the CDR3 reads TGTGCCAGTAGTATGTGGGGGGAAGCTTTCTTT. Its translation: CASSMWGEAFF.